This T cell receptor beta chain is from a study of cytomegalovirus exposure and HLA in healthy donors. Researchers ran the PCR with 60 Vbeta and 13 Jbeta primers. Profiled with immunoSEQ multiplex PCR; TCRdb holds only in-frame clones, not every one. The table lists about 130,000 clones, 78% of them singletons. Trimming stripped 1 base from V and 0 bases from J, with 8 bases between. The CDR3 extends over 15 amino acids. The germline V gene encodes CDR1 SGHRS and CDR2 YFSETQ. This receptor was obtained from a man aged 30 to 39 in good health and CMV-seropositive. The rearrangement uses TRBV5-1 and TRBJ1-5; TRBD1 is a possible D gene (5 bases). The specimen sequenced was PBMCs. The CDR3 sequence is CASSLSGGSNQPQHF. The CDR3 nucleotides read TGCGCCAGCAGCTTGTCCGGGGGTAGCAATCAGCCCCAGCATTTT.